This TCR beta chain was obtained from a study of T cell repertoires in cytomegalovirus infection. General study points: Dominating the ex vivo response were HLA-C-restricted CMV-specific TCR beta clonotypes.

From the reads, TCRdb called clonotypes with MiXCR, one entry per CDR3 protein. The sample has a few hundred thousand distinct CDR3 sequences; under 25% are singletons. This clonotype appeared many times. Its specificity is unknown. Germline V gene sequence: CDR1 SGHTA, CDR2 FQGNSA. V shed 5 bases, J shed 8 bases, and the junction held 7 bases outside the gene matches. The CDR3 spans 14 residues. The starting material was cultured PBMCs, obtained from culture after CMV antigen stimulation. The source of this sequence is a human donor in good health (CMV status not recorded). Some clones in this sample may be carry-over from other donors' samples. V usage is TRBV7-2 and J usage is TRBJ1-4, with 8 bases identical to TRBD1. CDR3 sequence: CASSQGQGREKLFF. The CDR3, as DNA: TGTGCCAGCAGCCAAGGACAGGGCAGGGAAAAACTGTTTTTT.